This TCR beta chain was recorded in a study of cytomegalovirus exposure and HLA in healthy donors (dated by TCRdb to the late 2010s). Background on the whole study: According to an earlier analysis of 550 to 700 of the donors, 150 million to 200 million T cells yielded 117 million unique TCR beta sequences and about 300 Gb of sequence data. About 330 gigabases of sequencing data and around 80 million unique TCR sequences made up an early release that covered fewer than 650 HLA-typed donors. Of the roughly 400 genotyped donors, 80% to 90% were placed in the genetic ancestry cluster associated with self-reported Caucasian donors. The study was designed to test whether signatures of past pathogen exposure could be identified by cataloging public T cell receptors. Using immunosequencing, the study profiled T cell repertoires from 550 to 750 subjects and related those repertoires to cytomegalovirus serostatus. Along with the 666-subject first cohort, a separate validation cohort of more than 90 different subjects was used. The study combined high-throughput TCR immunosequencing, statistical association of individual TCRs with disease status, and machine learning to predict cytomegalovirus infection status. A later analysis re-analyzed previously published TCR beta repertoires from roughly 630 donors and added high-resolution HLA genotyping to study TCR occurrence patterns. The later analysis used no new phenotypic data to find candidate immune exposures, relying instead on TCR beta sequences and their occurrence across donors. An earlier analysis of some 500 of the donors applied high-throughput TCR beta sequencing to assess whether each TCR beta V gene segment acted as functional or pseudogenic. Donor age, sex, ethnicity and CMV serostatus were compiled alongside the repertoire data. A later genetic analysis used genome-wide SNP genotypes for about three fifths of the roughly 700 donors, treating that subset as a discovery cohort. All discovery cohort repertoires had been generated on a single sequencing platform. Both class I and class II loci were covered by HLA typing, at four-digit resolution. The number of typed donors differed by locus: about 629-630 for A, B, C, DRB1 and DQB1; 522 for DQA1; approximately 610 for DPA1; and 450 to 480 for DPB1. About five DR-DQ haplotypes were treated as single units for association and clustering because of strong linkage in the cohort. Among roughly 400 genotyped donors of the cohort, an average of roughly 230,000 unique TCR beta nucleotide sequences was sequenced per donor, of which about 19% were non-productive.

In total, over 600 healthy bone marrow donors made up the cohort. Cohort members were all nominally healthy when sampled, although unrecorded immune exposures were likely present. The donor tested CMV seropositive and was one of the 289 seropositive cohort members. Each donor provided a peripheral blood sample, and peripheral blood mononuclear cells were used for TCR beta sequencing. Genomic DNA extraction from the blood cell samples was performed with the Qiagen DNeasy Blood Extraction Kit. Deletion took 3 bases off V and 15 bases off J, with a span of 22 bases between the germline ends. From the cysteine through the phenylalanine, the CDR3 covers 14 amino acids. The retained sequence is limited to the CDR3, 42 bases, with the frame set at the first base. CDR1 and CDR2 are drawn from the germline V gene: SGHRS, YFSETQ. What the research found in general, with its limitations: The cohort was sequenced for TCR beta chains only, and without alpha or paired-chain data the features that could be detected were limited. An earlier analysis of some 560 of the donors showed that most TCR beta V segments appeared in productive rearrangements either about 87% or about 30% of the time, which broadly matched IMGT annotations. A later analysis found that HLA-associated TCR beta chains were more clonally expanded and had lower generation probabilities than equally common non-associated chains. Three of the identified cytomegalovirus-associated TCR beta chains were confirmed in vitro to be specific for cytomegalovirus antigens. In a later analysis, 16,951 TCR beta sequences were associated with specific HLA alleles at a false discovery rate of 0.05. Most CMV-associated TCR beta chains appeared to be HLA-restricted in a later analysis, and the HLA associations seemed to be driven largely by CMV exposure. It was suggested by the authors that the approach could potentially be generalized to other disease states and immunological phenotypes. According to a later analysis, TCR association rates differed among HLA loci, with DRB1 alleles showing the most associated TCRs and HLA-C alleles showing the fewest. Some IMGT-functional V segments, including TRBV6-2 and TRBV6-3, could not be told apart with the 87-base-pair reads, so those segments were excluded. In a later analysis, several top co-occurrence clusters were reported to appear linked to parvovirus B19, influenza, CMV and Epstein-Barr virus. While some public TCRs were present in many individuals, most TCR sequences turned up only very rarely across donors. A later genetic analysis associated a missense DCLRE1C variant with V-gene and J-gene trimming of TCR beta chains, and an independent cohort replicated the association. The earlier analysis of approximately 590 of the donors excluded fewer than 20 rarely observed V segments, including chromosome 9 orphons, because counts were too low. A later genetic analysis reported fewer N-insertions in productive TCRs among donors in an Asian-associated ancestry cluster than the approximately 700-donor mean. Strong co-occurrence of HLA alleles, especially DR and DQ, made assigning TCR associations to individual alleles difficult. The only immune exposure information available for the cohort was CMV serostatus. A further reported finding was that TCR beta sequences accurately predicted the HLA-A and HLA-B alleles for most subjects in the first cohort. A cluster of highly shared sequence variants was judged likely to be a technical artifact of the sequencing pipeline. The classifier was reported to diagnose cytomegalovirus status with high specificity and sensitivity in both the original and validation cohorts. Linkage disequilibrium might explain the correlated functional status among segregating V segments, but an unknown experimental factor could not be ruled out. Presence/absence analyses assumed roughly uniform sequencing depth across donors, an assumption that may not hold. HLA typing was unavailable for some donors at each locus, so association tests used only the typed subset. The study listed approximately 150 TCR beta chains as associated with cytomegalovirus.

A note on this clone: It has no known antigen specificity. The record has no base qualities; no much larger clone is one base away.

Libraries were made using the immunoSEQ multiplex PCR assay. The multiplex PCR relied on a mix of 60 forward primers for TCR Vbeta segments and 13 reverse primers for TCR Jbeta segments. The CDR3 region of rearranged TCR beta genes was amplified from genomic DNA by a multiplex PCR assay. On the Illumina HiSeq System, the amplified TCR beta libraries were sequenced as 87-base-pair reads. The paper's processing steps were these. In a later analysis, tens of millions of unique TCR beta chains were counted across the 500 to 850 repertoires, and about 9.9 million of these chains were shared by at least two donors. Raw reads were error-corrected and collapsed into unique sequences by a nearest-neighbor algorithm in which closely related sequences were merged to remove PCR and sequencing errors. V, D and J gene segments were assigned by aligning CDR3 sequences to IMGT reference sequences. For a sequence to be retained, a match of at least six nucleotides to both a V gene segment and a J gene segment was required. A rearrangement counted as productive if the CDR3 had no stop codons and remained in frame with V and J, and every other rearrangement counted as non-productive. Following IMGT convention, CDR3 was defined as the stretch from the second conserved V-encoded cysteine up to the conserved J-encoded phenylalanine. The earlier analysis of 550 to 650 of the donors excluded any sequence lacking an unambiguous match to a single V gene segment. An earlier analysis of over 450 of the donors classified V segments as functional when productive rearrangements were above 56.7% and as segregating when the standard deviation between donors was above 5%. A statistical classification framework was developed to diagnose cytomegalovirus status using the catalog of TCR beta chain sequences. In a later analysis, V and J genes were assigned by comparing TCR nucleotide sequences against IMGT/GENE-DB human TR gene sequences. The TCRdist pipeline was used in a later analysis to assign CDR3 sequences and most-parsimonious VDJ recombination scenarios. A later analysis defined each TCR beta chain by its CDR3 amino acid sequence plus V-gene family, and excluded reads lacking a unique V-gene family. A later analysis removed 592 highly shared, low-generation-probability nucleotide sequences to deal with suspected cross-contamination and a sequencing artifact. A later analysis calculated a clonal expansion index for each public chain from normalized within-repertoire ranks of inferred template counts. Generation probabilities in a later analysis came from a VDJ recombination model fitted to out-of-frame rearrangements, and those results were checked against IGoR. In a later analysis, TCR-TCR, TCR-HLA and TCR-CMV co-occurrence was scored with hypergeometric tests, and a repertoire-size bias correction was applied to TCR pairs. To estimate false discovery rates, a later analysis permuted the HLA or CMV assignments 20 times. In a later analysis, co-occurring TCRs were grouped with DBSCAN, and TCRdist sequence similarity was added when clustering was performed within HLA-allele-positive subsets. Repertoires with fewer than 30,000 or more than 120,000 public chains, plus five repertoires with anomalous nucleotide sharing, were excluded from co-occurrence clustering. Entries here come from immuneACCESS through TCRdb and include only in-frame sequences with V and J called. Some clones fail to appear in such tables; in the studies checked, an unresolved V gene covers under half of the shortfall, and the cause of the remainder is unknown. The V and J calls and clone size are taken from that table; D and trimming were inferred from the DNA. The sample has approximately 85,000 clones on record, approximately 80% of them singletons. The ten most abundant clones make up roughly 25% of the sample.

The clonotype comes from a woman in her 50s in good health and CMV-seropositive. The chain employs TRBV5-1 and TRBJ2-1, with TRBD2 as a weak D call on 6 bases. The sequenced sample was PBMCs. Here is the DNA: TGCGCCAGCAGCTGGAGGCAGACTAGTGAGTCTCCGTTCTTC. It is translated as CASSWRQTSESPFF.